One sample yielded the 30 T cell receptor beta chains listed below, sequenced in a study of T-cell reconstitution after alpha-beta-depleted transplantation in children. The TCRbeta library was prepared with unique molecular identifiers. In TCRdb, the PCR reads were re-called with MiXCR into one record per CDR3 protein. Among roughly 160,000 distinct CDR3 sequences, over 8.5% were seen once, and the ten largest hold roughly 13%. The specimen was PBMCs, collected before TCRalphabeta/CD19-depleted stem cell transplant. The receptors stem from a boy aged 2 to 9 with acute myeloid leukemia, due to receive a stem cell transplant.

The sample holds many counts of this clonotype. The chain has TRBV20-1 and TRBJ2-5, with 15 bases matching TRBD2. CDR1 is DFQATT and CDR2 is SNEGSKA in the germline V gene (reference sequence). The CDR3 is 15 amino acids. V trimming: 6 bases; J trimming: 5 bases; junction bases outside the gene matches: 7. DNA for the CDR3: TGCAGTGCAAGGACTAGCGGGGGGGCCTGGGAGACCCAGTACTTC. It codes for CSARTSGGAWETQYF.

This clonotype was counted many times. The V gene is TRBV12-3 or TRBV12-4, the J gene TRBJ1-5; no reliable D call. The V and J ends lost 8 bases and 0 bases respectively, with 11 bases between them. This CDR3 spans 14 amino acids. CDR3 coding DNA: TGTGCCAGCTCTCGGGGATCTAGCAATCAGCCCCAGCATTTT. It specifies CASSRGSSNQPQHF.

This clonotype was observed at least ten times. This chain uses TRBV3-1 with TRBJ1-1, with D possibly matching TRBD1 (6 bases). Trimming pared 3 bases from V and 1 base from J, leaving 9 bases between. The CDR3 covers 14 residues. Germline V CDR1 and CDR2: LGHDT, YNNKEL (reference sequence). The CDR3 spells CASSQGGRNTEAFF. CDR3 sequence (DNA): TGTGCCAGCAGCCAGGGGGGGCGGAACACTGAAGCTTTCTTT. Using reference TRBV3-1 and TRBJ1-1 for the parts outside the CDR3, the full variable domain is DTAVSQTPKYLVTQMGNDKSIKCEQNLGHDTMYWYKQDSKKFLKIMFSYNNKELIINETVPNRFSPKSPDKAHLNLHINSLELGDSAVYFCASSQGGRNTEAFFGQGTRLTVV.

For this clonotype: This may arise from a read error, as a much more abundant clone is one base away. The chain carries TRBV20-1 and TRBJ1-6; D remains ambiguous. Germline CDR1 DFQATT, CDR2 SNEGSKA (reference sequence). This CDR3 comprises 16 residues. V was trimmed by 0 bases and J by 9 bases, leaving 18 bases between them. This CDR3 is CSARDPSGWGSSPLHF. The CDR3 DNA reads as TGCAGTGCTAGAGATCCATCAGGATGGGGAAGTTCACCCCTCCACTTT.

The rearrangement uses TRBV6-1 and TRBJ1-5; 7 bases match TRBD1. This CDR3 has 16 amino acids. The ends lost 2 bases at V and 3 bases at J; junction bases unmatched: 7. Germline lookup yields CDR1 MNHNS and CDR2 SASEGT. The CDR3 bases are TGTGCCAGCAGTGAACGCCAGGACAGGCCCAATCAGCCCCAGCATTTT. Protein: CASSERQDRPNQPQHF.

Points on this clonotype: Given a much more abundant clone one base away, this may be a read error. The chain carries TRBV10-3 and TRBJ1-2; perhaps TRBD1 as D (5 bases). Looked up from germline, CDR1 is ENHRY and CDR2 is SYGVKD. The CDR3 has 13 amino acids. Trimming took off 6 bases at V and 4 bases at J, with 12 bases between the two ends. CDR3 protein: CAIRQALSYGYTF. For the CDR3, the DNA is TGTGCCATCAGACAGGCACTTAGCTATGGCTACACCTTC.

The chain carries TRBV12-3 or TRBV12-4 and TRBJ2-3, with 9 bases lining up with TRBD2. Trimming took 11 bases from V and 1 from J; bases not matched to a gene: 19. The CDR3 is 18 residues long. The CDR3, as DNA: TGTGCCTGCTGTTTAGGAGCCCGAAGGACTAGCGGCACAGATACGCAGTATTTT. Protein sequence: CACCLGARRTSGTDTQYF.

This clonotype was seen ten or more times. The genes are TRBV6-1 and TRBJ1-2, with a weak D call TRBD1 (5 bases). V gave up 6 bases and J gave up 8 bases, with 19 bases separating them. The germline V gene encodes CDR1 MNHNS and CDR2 SASEGT. CDR3 length: 14 amino acids. The CDR3 is CASSHGGTAYGYTF. CDR3 coding DNA: TGTGCCAGCAGCCACGGGGGAACAGCCTACGGCTACACCTTC.

There are a few counts of this clonotype. The rearrangement joins TRBV18 to TRBJ1-1; D not resolved. V was cut by 4 bases and J by 5 bases, with 14 bases left in between. The CDR3 has 14 residues. Germline loops: CDR1 KGHSH, CDR2 LQKENI. The CDR3 protein is CASSRLPLGTEAFF. The CDR3 nucleotides are TGTGCCAGCTCACGACTGCCTCTCGGGACTGAAGCTTTCTTT.

The table lists this clonotype with many counts. CDR3 coding DNA: TGCGCCAGCGCACGACAGGGGCCCGCCTACGAGCAGTACGTC. Its protein product is CASARQGPAYEQYV. The chain carries TRBV5-1 and TRBJ2-7; 8 nucleotides align to TRBD1. With V trimmed by 7 bases and J by 2 bases, 8 bases remained unmatched. The CDR3 is made up of 14 amino acids. Germline V CDR1 and CDR2: SGHRS, YFSETQ.

This clonotype has at least ten counts. V and J are TRBV20-1 and TRBJ2-1; 11 bases fit TRBD1. V shed 4 bases, J shed 4 bases, and the junction held 6 bases outside the gene matches. The CDR3 runs to 15 residues. Germline lookup yields CDR1 DFQATT and CDR2 SNEGSKA (reference sequence). Here the CDR3 reads CSAIGGDRGYNEQFF. CDR3 DNA: TGCAGTGCTATCGGGGGGGACAGGGGGTACAATGAGCAGTTCTTC.

V is TRBV3-1 and J is TRBJ1-4; possible D gene TRBD1, 5 bases. CDR1 and CDR2 (germline): LGHDT, YNNKEL (reference sequence). Trimming removed 4 bases at V and 0 bases at J, with 12 bases between. This CDR3 has 16 residues. CDR3 in amino acids: CASSRYRLATNEKLFF. The DNA of the CDR3 is TGTGCCAGCAGCCGGTACAGGCTTGCAACTAATGAAAAACTGTTTTTT.

In its sample, this clonotype was seen many times. The chain joins TRBV4-1 to TRBJ2-7; D is possibly TRBD2 (7 bases). Trimming pared 1 base from V and 2 bases from J, leaving 12 bases between. In germline, CDR1 is MGHRA, CDR2 YSYEKL. The CDR3 consists of 15 residues. Here the CDR3 DNA reads TGCGCCAGCAGCCAAGGGGGGGGCTCCGCCTACGAGCAGTACTTC. It translates to CASSQGGGSAYEQYF.

This clonotype was counted ten times or more. The chain joins TRBV6-5 to TRBJ1-2, with TRBD1 matching 7 bases. The length of the CDR3 is 16 residues. V was clipped by 7 bases and J by 0 bases; unmatched bases: 11. Germline V gene lookup returns CDR1 MNHEY and CDR2 SVGAGI. CDR3 bases: TGTGCCAGCATTTCTCCCGACAGGGTAGCTAACTATGGCTACACCTTC. Amino acids: CASISPDRVANYGYTF.

This clonotype was picked up many times. As DNA, the CDR3 is TGTGCCAGCAGTTACGTCGGGGGATACACTGAAGCTTTCTTT. Translated: CASSYVGGYTEAFF. The gene calls are TRBV6-5 and TRBJ1-1, with a possible D match to TRBD1 (5 bases). The CDR3 covers 14 residues. V was shortened by 2 bases and J by 3 bases, with 10 bases between the two germline ends. CDR1 is MNHEY and CDR2 is SVGAGI in the germline V gene.

This clonotype was detected many times. The chain is built from TRBV2 and TRBJ2-1; 7 bases match TRBD1. CDR3 size: 12 residues. Germline CDR1 and CDR2: SNHLY and FYNNEI. V was clipped by 8 bases and J by 3 bases; unmatched bases: 1. CDR3 loop: CASGTDYNEQFF. The CDR3 DNA sequence: TGTGCCAGCGGGACAGACTACAATGAGCAGTTCTTC.

This clonotype appeared a few times. The CDR3 sequence is CSVEGGGAAGYTF. Written as DNA, the CDR3 is TGCAGCGTTGAAGGGGGAGGGGCGGCTGGCTACACCTTC. The V call is TRBV29-1, the J call TRBJ1-2; a weak D match, TRBD1 (5 bases). The CDR3 is 13 amino acids. The germline V gene encodes CDR1 SQVTM and CDR2 ANQGSEA. Trimming removed 1 base at V and 7 bases at J, with 13 bases between.

In this sample, this clonotype turned up many times. The V gene is TRBV5-1, the J gene TRBJ2-5; D possibly corresponds to TRBD2 (5 bases). V shed 2 bases and J shed 4 bases, with 9 bases lying between them. Per the germline V gene, CDR1 is SGHRS and CDR2 is YFSETQ. The CDR3 totals 13 residues. DNA of the CDR3: TGCGCCAGCAGCTTCGCGGGCGGAGAGACCCAGTACTTC. Amino acid sequence: CASSFAGGETQYF.

This clonotype was detected many times. The chain couples TRBV5-1 to TRBJ2-7, with a possible D match to TRBD2 (5 bases). The V gene's germline CDR1 is SGHRS and CDR2 YFSETQ. The CDR3 runs 13 residues. Trimming pared 7 bases from V and 0 bases from J, leaving 11 bases between. In DNA form, the CDR3 reads TGCGCCAGCGGTGAAGGGAGCTCCTACGAGCAGTACTTC. Translated, it gives CASGEGSSYEQYF.

This chain joins TRBV19 and TRBJ2-5; possibly TRBD1 for D (5 bases). CDR3 length: 13 residues. The V end was cut by 7 bases, the J end by 0 bases, with 9 bases between. CDR1 and CDR2 from the germline V gene are LNHDA and SQIVND (reference sequence). The CDR3 DNA reads TGTGCCAGTAAACCAGGGAACCAAGAGACCCAGTACTTC. Protein: CASKPGNQETQYF.

This clonotype was counted many times. The chain recombines TRBV7-8 with TRBJ1-3; D gene unclear. The CDR3 totals 11 residues. V lost 10 bases and J lost 4, with 8 bases in between. Germline CDR1 SGHVS, CDR2 FQNEAQ. In nucleotides, the CDR3 is TGTGCCACCTACGCCGGAAACACCATATATTTT. Protein sequence: CATYAGNTIYF.

This clonotype was found many times. The chain employs TRBV20-1 and TRBJ2-2, with 7 bases aligning to TRBD2. Germline assignment: CDR1 DFQATT and CDR2 SNEGSKA (reference sequence). This CDR3 comprises 16 residues. The V gene end was trimmed by 1 base and the J gene end by 0 bases; junction bases not matched to a gene: 5. CDR3 coding DNA: TGCAGTGCTAGAGTTTCCGGGAGGACGAACACCGGGGAGCTGTTTTTT. It specifies CSARVSGRTNTGELFF.

Concerning this clonotype itself: Given a much more abundant clone one base away, this may be a read error. The chain uses TRBV20-1 and TRBJ2-7, with D perhaps being TRBD1 or TRBD2 (5 bases each). This CDR3 comprises 14 residues. V gave up 1 base and J gave up 2 bases, with 12 bases separating them. The V gene's germline CDR1 is DFQATT and CDR2 SNEGSKA (reference sequence). The CDR3 loop is CSARAVRDAYEQYF. The CDR3 DNA reads as TGCAGTGCTAGAGCAGTCCGGGACGCCTACGAGCAGTACTTC.

This clonotype was found many times. This chain joins TRBV12-3 or TRBV12-4 and TRBJ2-1; a possible D gene is TRBD1 (5 bases). This CDR3 has 16 residues. Deletions cut 7 bases from V and 0 bases from J, with 16 bases between. CDR3 nucleotides: TGTGCCAGCATAGGGGTTGGACAAAGCTCCTACAATGAGCAGTTCTTC. This translates into CASIGVGQSSYNEQFF.

The table lists this clonotype with a few counts. The chain is built from TRBV19 and TRBJ2-2; 10 bases line up with TRBD1. CDR3 length: 15 amino acids. With V trimmed by 4 bases and J by 6 bases, 5 bases remained unmatched. Germline lookup yields CDR1 LNHDA and CDR2 SQIVND (reference sequence). CDR3 in amino acids: CASSKGQGIPGELFF. The DNA for the CDR3 is TGTGCCAGTAGTAAGGGACAGGGGATCCCCGGGGAGCTGTTTTTT.

This clonotype was recorded many times. The gene calls are TRBV3-1 and TRBJ2-5; D not certain. The CDR3 length is 13 residues. V lost 1 base to trimming and J lost 5 bases, with 8 bases between them. Germline V gene lookup returns CDR1 LGHDT and CDR2 YNNKEL (reference sequence). The CDR3 region is CASSQGTTETQYF. DNA of the CDR3: TGTGCCAGCAGCCAAGGGACCACGGAGACCCAGTACTTC.

The rearrangement joins TRBV20-1 to TRBJ2-1, with D maybe TRBD2 (6 bases). The CDR3 is made up of 18 amino acids. Germline-derived CDR1 and CDR2 are DFQATT and SNEGSKA (reference sequence). Trimming removed 1 base at V and 0 bases at J, with 19 bases between. The CDR3 region is CSARVGRGGGSSYNEQFF. The CDR3, as DNA: TGCAGTGCTAGAGTAGGTCGTGGTGGGGGGAGCTCCTACAATGAGCAGTTCTTC.

The V call is TRBV4-1, the J call TRBJ1-1; maybe TRBD1 (6 bases). V was cut by 0 bases and J by 11 bases, with 31 bases left in between. Germline V lookup: CDR1 MGHRA, CDR2 YSYEKL. The length of the CDR3 is 19 residues. CDR3 DNA: TGCGCCAGCAGCCAAGAATCATTGAAATTACAGGGAGAGGCTGAAGGGGCTTTCTTT. This encodes CASSQESLKLQGEAEGAFF.

This clonotype was seen at least ten times. The rearrangement uses TRBV5-1 and TRBJ1-6, with 7 bases identical to TRBD1. This CDR3 has 13 amino acids. The V gene end was trimmed by 3 bases and the J gene end by 10 bases; junction bases not matched to a gene: 4. Germline V gene sequence: CDR1 SGHRS, CDR2 YFSETQ. The DNA for the CDR3 is TGCGCCAGCAGCTCCGGGACAGACTCACCCCTCCACTTT. This gives the protein CASSSGTDSPLHF.

The sample holds many counts of this clonotype. This chain connects TRBV14 to TRBJ2-7, with D maybe TRBD2 (6 bases). The CDR3 has 15 residues. The V gene's germline CDR1 is SGHDN and CDR2 FVKESK. Between the trimmed V and J ends, which lost 3 bases and 2 bases, there was a span of 14 bases. This CDR3 is CASSQGRDGTYEQYF. CDR3 DNA sequence: TGTGCCAGCAGCCAGGGGCGGGACGGGACCTACGAGCAGTACTTC.